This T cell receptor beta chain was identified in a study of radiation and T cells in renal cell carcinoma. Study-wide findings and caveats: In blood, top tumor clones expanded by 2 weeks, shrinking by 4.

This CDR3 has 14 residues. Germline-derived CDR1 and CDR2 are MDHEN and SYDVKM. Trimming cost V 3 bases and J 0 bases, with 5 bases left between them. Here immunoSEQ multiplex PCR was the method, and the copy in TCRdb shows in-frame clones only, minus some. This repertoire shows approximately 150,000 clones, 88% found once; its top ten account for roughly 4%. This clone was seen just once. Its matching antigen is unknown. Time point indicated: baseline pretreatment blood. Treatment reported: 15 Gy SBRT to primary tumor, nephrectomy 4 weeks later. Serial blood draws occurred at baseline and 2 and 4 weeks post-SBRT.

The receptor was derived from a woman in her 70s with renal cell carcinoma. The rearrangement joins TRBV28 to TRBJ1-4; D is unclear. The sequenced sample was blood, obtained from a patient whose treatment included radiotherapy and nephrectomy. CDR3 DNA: TGTGCCAGCAGTTTTTCCGCAACTAATGAAAAACTGTTTTTT. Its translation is CASSFSATNEKLFF.